Listed here are 29 T cell receptor beta chains from one sample, sequenced in a study of blood T cell repertoires in COVID-19. The table came from immunoSEQ multiplex PCR; TCRdb's copy has only in-frame clones and leaves some out. This table has 150,000 to 200,000 clones, about four fifths appearing once. Sequenced material: PBMCs or T cells enriched from blood (not recorded which). These TCRs come from a man in his fifties or sixties who had recovered from COVID-19.

Concerning this clone itself: This may arise from a read error, as a much more abundant clone is one base away. The chain uses TRBV2 and TRBJ2-7, with D possibly matching TRBD2 (5 bases). Germline values: CDR1 SNHLY, CDR2 FYNNEI. V was pared by 6 bases and J by 4 bases, with 7 bases between. The CDR3 has 11 residues. CDR3 in amino acids: CASRGRYEQYF. Here the CDR3 DNA reads TGTGCCAGCAGGGGGAGATACGAGCAGTACTTC. The entire variable domain, with the rest obtained from reference TRBV2 and TRBJ2-7, is as follows: EPEVTQTPSHQVTQMGQEVILRCVPISNHLYFYWYRQILGQKVEFLVSFYNNEISEKSEIFDDQFSVERPDGSNFTLKIRSTKLEDSAMYFCASRGRYEQYFGPGTRLTVT.

The chain links TRBV6-2 or TRBV6-3 to TRBJ2-1, with D perhaps matching TRBD1 (6 bases). V lost 3 bases, J lost 9 bases, and 12 bases lay in between. The CDR3 runs 13 residues. Germline values: CDR1 MNHEY, CDR2 SVGEGT. CDR3 in DNA: TGTGCCAGCAGTTATTCAGGGGCGGGTGAGCAGTTCTTC. Amino acids: CASSYSGAGEQFF.

Here the CDR3 reads CASRRGSNQPQHF. In DNA form, the CDR3 reads TGCGCCAGCAGAAGGGGGAGCAATCAGCCCCAGCATTTT. This chain links TRBV5-1 with TRBJ1-5; perhaps TRBD1 as D (6 bases). There are 13 residues in the CDR3. V was clipped by 5 bases and J by 1 base, with 7 bases between them. Germline V gene lookup returns CDR1 SGHRS and CDR2 YFSETQ.

As for this clone: Other nucleotide sequences in the sample specify the same CDR3. The chain uses TRBV12-3 or TRBV12-4 and TRBJ1-1; a possible D gene is TRBD1 (5 bases). This CDR3 is built from 13 residues. The V end lost 5 bases, the J end lost 1 base, and 8 bases lay between the germline ends. This chain's CDR3 is CASSLQGNTEAFF. The CDR3, as DNA: TGTGCCAGCAGTCTTCAGGGGAACACTGAAGCTTTCTTT.

This chain connects TRBV6-6 to TRBJ2-7; perhaps TRBD1 as D (6 bases). The CDR3 covers 14 residues. V lost 6 bases and J lost 4, with 16 bases in between. Germline V gene sequence: CDR1 MNHNY, CDR2 SVGAGI (reference sequence). The CDR3 spells CASSPTGAMYEQYF. CDR3 DNA: TGTGCCAGCAGCCCGACAGGAGCCATGTACGAGCAGTACTTC.

This clone was seen just once. This chain connects TRBV7-2 to TRBJ1-2; 8 bases line up with TRBD1. CDR1 and CDR2 (germline): SGHTA, FQGNSA. The CDR3 covers 15 residues. V dropped 1 base and J dropped 2; count of bases not matched to a gene: 3. This chain's CDR3 is CASSLDRTGNYGYTF. CDR3 in DNA: TGTGCCAGCAGCTTAGATAGGACAGGGAACTATGGCTACACCTTC.

CDR3 sequence reads: CASRYARTEAFF. CDR3 bases: TGTGCCAGCAGGTACGCCCGGACTGAAGCTTTCTTT. The chain uses TRBV5-6 and TRBJ1-1; D unresolved. The germline CDR1 and CDR2 sequences are SGHDT and YYEEEE. Trimming took 5 bases from V and 5 from J, leaving 10 bases between them. CDR3 length: 12 residues. Based on the CDR3 plus reference TRBV5-6 and TRBJ1-1, the full variable domain is DAGVTQSPTHLIKTRGQQVTLRCSPKSGHDTVSWYQQALGQGPQFIFQYYEEEERQRGNFPDRFSGHQFPNYSSELNVNALLLGDSALYLCASRYARTEAFFGQGTRLTVV.

The J gene is TRBJ1-3, the V gene TRBV6-1; D gene unclear. The CDR3 spans 16 residues. The germline V gene encodes CDR1 MNHNS and CDR2 SASEGT. With 3 bases removed from V and 3 bases from J, the gap between germline ends came to 15 bases. This chain's CDR3 is CASSEFPSQVGNTIYF. CDR3 DNA sequence: TGTGCCAGCAGTGAGTTTCCGAGCCAAGTTGGAAACACCATATATTTT.

This chain connects TRBV18 to TRBJ1-1; D gene ambiguous. Germline V gene lookup returns CDR1 KGHSH and CDR2 LQKENI. The CDR3 is made up of 13 amino acids. V dropped 3 bases and J dropped 0 bases, with 5 bases sitting between them. The CDR3 nucleotides are TGTGCCAGCTCACCCGGGTTGAACACTGAAGCTTTCTTT. As protein: CASSPGLNTEAFF.

The chain recombines TRBV12-3 or TRBV12-4 with TRBJ1-2; D ambiguous. The V end lost 8 bases, the J end lost 0 bases, and 7 bases lay between the germline ends. The CDR3 has 12 amino acids. The CDR3 DNA is TGTGCCAGCGACGGGACTAACTATGGCTACACCTTC. The encoded protein is CASDGTNYGYTF.

This chain's CDR3 is CASTHLTGEAFF. CDR3 DNA: TGTGCCAGCACCCACCTGACAGGGGAAGCTTTCTTT. The J gene is TRBJ1-1, the V gene TRBV27; 7 bases are a match to TRBD1. Germline-derived CDR1 and CDR2 are MNHEY and SMNVEV (reference sequence). V lost 7 bases and J lost 8; bases outside the gene matches: 7. The CDR3 extends over 12 amino acids.

The chain has TRBV7-3 and TRBJ2-6; D is possibly TRBD1 (6 bases). Germline-derived CDR1 and CDR2 are SGHTA and FQGTGA. With 2 bases removed from V and 0 bases from J, the gap between germline ends came to 17 bases. The CDR3 runs to 19 residues. The CDR3 spells CASSLYPGQLNSGANVLTF. The CDR3 region has the DNA TGTGCCAGCAGCTTATATCCGGGACAACTCAACTCTGGGGCCAACGTCCTGACTTTC. Full variable domain (missing parts from reference TRBV7-3 and TRBJ2-6): GAGVSQTPSNKVTEKGKYVELRCDPISGHTALYWYRQSLGQGPEFLIYFQGTGAADDSGLPNDRFFAVRPEGSVSTLKIQRTERGDSAVYLCASSLYPGQLNSGANVLTFGAGSRLTVL.

CDR3 in DNA: TGTGCCAGCAGCCAAATTGGTAGTGAGCAGTTCTTC. Residues: CASSQIGSEQFF. The chain joins TRBV3-1 (or the pseudogene TRBV3-2) to TRBJ2-1; D is undetermined. This CDR3 contains 12 residues. Germline CDR1 is LGHDT and CDR2 is YNNKEL (reference sequence). V was cut by 2 bases and J by 9 bases, with 8 bases left in between.

This clone was seen only once. The chain joins TRBV5-1 to TRBJ1-2; possible D gene TRBD1, 5 bases. V lost 2 bases to trimming and J lost 4 bases, with 9 bases between them. The CDR3 spans 13 residues. Germline assignment: CDR1 SGHRS and CDR2 YFSETQ. CDR3 amino acids: CASSFPGSYGYTF. The CDR3, as DNA: TGCGCCAGCAGCTTCCCAGGGTCCTATGGCTACACCTTC.

This clone appeared once. The V gene is TRBV12-3 or TRBV12-4, the J gene TRBJ1-5; weak D call: TRBD1 (5 bases). This CDR3 comprises 13 residues. V was pared by 3 bases and J by 7 bases, with 10 bases between. The CDR3 reads CASSFGRAQPQHF. For the CDR3, the DNA is TGTGCCAGCAGTTTTGGCAGGGCCCAGCCCCAGCATTTT.

The CDR3 DNA is TGTGCCACAGAAGACAGGACGGGACAGCCCCAGCATTTT. Its translation: CATEDRTGQPQHF. The rearrangement links TRBV19 to TRBJ1-5; tentatively, D is TRBD1 (6 bases). Trimming removed 10 bases from V and 7 bases from J, with 17 bases in between. Per germline, CDR1 LNHDA and CDR2 SQIVND (reference sequence). The CDR3 has 13 residues.

In this sample, this clone turned up once. The chain employs TRBV7-2 and TRBJ2-5; the D is unclear. Germline V gene data show CDR1 as SGHTA and CDR2 as FQGNSA. The CDR3 has 13 residues. V lost 5 bases and J lost 4, with 11 bases in between. CDR3 sequence: CASSARIGETQYF. In DNA, the CDR3 is TGTGCCAGCAGCGCCCGCATCGGAGAGACCCAGTACTTC.

This sequence joins TRBV3-1 (or the pseudogene TRBV3-2) and TRBJ1-2; possible D gene TRBD1, 6 bases. Germline lookup yields CDR1 LGHDT and CDR2 YNNKEL (reference sequence). V was shortened by 2 bases and J by 8 bases, with 12 bases between the two germline ends. The CDR3 sequence is 13 residues long. The CDR3 protein is CASSQTGITGYTF. The CDR3 nucleotides read TGTGCCAGCAGCCAAACAGGGATCACAGGCTACACCTTC.

In DNA, the CDR3 is TGTGCCAGCAGTGAAAGCCCAGGGAATTTAAATTCACCCCTCCACTTT. Its protein is CASSESPGNLNSPLHF. This chain connects TRBV6-1 to TRBJ1-6, with a tentative D call TRBD1 (5 bases). Germline CDR1 is MNHNS and CDR2 is SASEGT. CDR3 size: 16 residues. Trimming left V 2 bases short and J 7 bases short, with 15 bases between.

This sequence joins TRBV3-1 (or the pseudogene TRBV3-2) and TRBJ2-1, with 9 bases fitting TRBD1. Germline-derived CDR1 and CDR2 are LGHDT and YNNKEL (reference sequence). CDR3 length: 15 amino acids. After removal of 4 bases from V and 6 bases from J, the junction contained 7 bases not matched to a gene. The CDR3 reads CASSRPGTGRNEQFF. The CDR3 bases are TGTGCCAGCAGCCGACCCGGGACAGGGCGCAATGAGCAGTTCTTC.

V and J are TRBV15 and TRBJ1-3; possible D gene TRBD1, 5 bases. Trimming shortened V by 4 bases and J by 4 bases, and 14 bases separated the two germline ends. The CDR3 has 15 amino acids. Germline CDR1 is LNHNV and CDR2 is YYDKDF (reference sequence). This chain's CDR3 is CATSIVPTEGNTIYF. CDR3 bases: TGTGCCACCAGCATAGTCCCGACAGAAGGAAACACCATATATTTT.

This sequence joins TRBV6-6 and TRBJ1-1, with a weak D call TRBD1 (6 bases). Germline V lookup: CDR1 MNHNY, CDR2 SVGAGI (reference sequence). Trimming took 5 bases from V and 0 from J, leaving 22 bases between them. This CDR3 region has 18 residues. CDR3 amino acids: CASSRTGGRLRVNTEAFF. The CDR3, as DNA: TGTGCCAGCAGTCGGACCGGGGGGCGTTTACGTGTGAACACTGAAGCTTTCTTT.

The table lists this clone with a count of one. This chain uses TRBV7-9 with TRBJ2-2, with 8 bases lining up with TRBD1. In germline, CDR1 is SEHNR, CDR2 FQNEAQ (reference sequence). V lost 1 base to trimming and J lost 5 bases; unmatched junction nucleotides: 3. The CDR3 is 15 residues long. The CDR3 loop is CASSLETGETGELFF. CDR3 in DNA: TGTGCCAGCAGCTTAGAGACAGGGGAAACCGGGGAGCTGTTTTTT.

The gene calls are TRBV19 and TRBJ2-2; TRBD1 matches at 7 bases. The germline CDR1 and CDR2 sequences are LNHDA and SQIVND (reference sequence). Losses at the gene ends were 7 bases for V and 0 bases for J; bases not matched to a gene: 2. CDR3 size: 14 residues. The CDR3 sequence: CASKTGPNTGELFF. In nucleotides, the CDR3 is TGTGCCAGTAAGACAGGGCCGAACACCGGGGAGCTGTTTTTT.

The chain employs TRBV6-2 or TRBV6-3 and TRBJ2-5; the D is unclear. Per germline, CDR1 MNHEY and CDR2 SVGEGT. The CDR3 loop spans 13 amino acids. Trimming removed 3 bases at V and 5 bases at J, with 10 bases between. CDR3 nucleotide sequence: TGTGCCAGCAGTTATTTGTCCGGGGAGACCCAGTACTTC. It codes for CASSYLSGETQYF.

The chain joins TRBV21-1 to TRBJ2-3; the table's TRBD2 call for D was not verified on the DNA. TRBV21-1 represents a pseudogene. The CDR3 runs to 16 residues. Written as DNA, the CDR3 is TGTGCCAGCAGCAACGGGAGGGACATGTTTCCAGATACGCAGTATTTT. Its translation is CASSNGRDMFPDTQYF.

CDR3 residues: CASSLSGIEAFF. In nucleotides, the CDR3 is TGTGCCAGCAGCTTGTCAGGGATTGAGGCTTTCTTT. This chain uses TRBV5-4 with TRBJ1-1, with D perhaps matching TRBD1 (5 bases). Per germline, CDR1 SGHNT and CDR2 YYREEE (reference sequence). Trimming shortened V by 1 base and J by 11 bases, and 12 bases separated the two germline ends. This CDR3 is 12 amino acids long.

The chain couples TRBV14 to TRBJ2-3; no clear D gene. Trimming took off 4 bases at V and 6 bases at J, with 17 bases between the two ends. CDR1 and CDR2 (germline): SGHDN, FVKESK. This CDR3 has 15 amino acids. CDR3 sequence: CASSRGASTADTQYF. CDR3 coding DNA: TGTGCCAGCAGCCGAGGTGCGTCCACCGCCGATACGCAGTATTTT.

The chain combines TRBV6-2 or TRBV6-3 with TRBJ2-7, with D perhaps TRBD1 (5 bases). The CDR3 consists of 12 residues. V was pared by 5 bases and J by 1 base, with 6 bases between. Germline V gene sequence: CDR1 MNHEY, CDR2 SVGEGT. In DNA, the CDR3 is TGTGCCAGCAGTAGACAGTCCTACGAGCAGTACTTC. This translates into CASSRQSYEQYF.